These T cell receptor beta chains were read from a single sample in a study of blood T cell repertoires in COVID-19. Repertoires were generated with immunoSEQ multiplex PCR, while TCRdb's copy carries only in-frame clones and drops some. The table lists some 93,000 clones, more than 75% of them singletons. Source material: peripheral blood. The receptors here all came from a human donor in a cohort sampled during active COVID-19. The CDR3 runs from the conserved cysteine through the conserved F or W. The order of the fields is V gene, D gene, J gene, clone size, CDR3 protein, CDR3 DNA. D genes are given only for firm matches. Part of the rows lack a size; the others show once, few, many or a class for expanded clones.

>TRBV5-1|-|TRBJ2-1|-
CASSFRGPRWNEQFF
TGCGCCAGCAGCTTTCGAGGGCCAAGGTGGAATGAGCAGTTCTTC
>TRBV10-3|TRBD2|TRBJ2-7|-
CAISTSTHEQYF
TGTGCCATCTCGACTAGCACACACGAGCAGTACTTC
>TRBV6-5|TRBD1|TRBJ1-2|-
CASSRPGGGYTF
TGTGCCAGCAGTCGCCCAGGGGGCGGCTACACCTTC
>TRBV19|-|TRBJ2-5|-
CASSIGGAGDETQYF
TGTGCCAGTAGTATAGGAGGGGCAGGGGATGAGACCCAGTACTTC
>TRBV9|TRBD2|TRBJ2-1|-
CASSLSGAEQFF
TGTGCCAGCAGCCTTAGCGGGGCCGAGCAGTTCTTC
>TRBV29-1|TRBD2|TRBJ2-3|-
CSVVGLAGTADTQYF
TGCAGCGTGGTAGGACTAGCGGGAACGGCAGATACGCAGTATTTT
>TRBV19|TRBD1|TRBJ2-1|once
CASSLSGTGNNEQFF
TGTGCCAGTAGTTTATCCGGGACAGGGAACAATGAGCAGTTCTTC
>TRBV28|-|TRBJ2-7|-
CASSSQTGYEQYF
TGTGCCAGCAGTTCCCAGACGGGTTACGAGCAGTACTTC
>TRBV5-1|-|TRBJ1-3|-
CASSPDTSGNTIYF
TGCGCCAGCAGCCCGGACACCTCTGGAAACACCATATATTTT
>TRBV7-9|TRBD1|TRBJ2-7|-
CASSLVPGQNYEQYF
TGTGCCAGCAGCTTAGTTCCGGGACAGAACTACGAGCAGTACTTC
>TRBV5-6|-|TRBJ2-7|-
CASSLSGILEQYF
TGTGCCAGCAGCTTGTCGGGAATCCTCGAGCAGTACTTC
>TRBV7-9|TRBD1|TRBJ1-6|-
CASSPEAGTGTGSPLHF
TGTGCCAGCAGCCCAGAAGCCGGGACAGGGACGGGTTCACCCCTCCACTTT
>TRBV5-1|-|TRBJ2-3|-
CASSTGQQSTDTQYF
TGCGCCAGCAGCACCGGACAGCAGAGCACAGATACGCAGTATTTT